This T cell receptor (beta chain) was obtained from a study of blood T cell repertoires in COVID-19 (dated by TCRdb to about 2020). Broadly, across the study: The collaborator samples originated in the United States, Italy and Spain and spanned the acute and convalescent phases of COVID-19. Nearly every sample came with metadata listing a de-identified subject ID, COVID-19 status, age in years and sex. The prospective study material was composed of cDNA or gDNA derived from T cells, B-cell-depleted T cells, or PBMCs. HLA class I and class II types, where available, came from metadata supplied by the sample provider rather than from assay-based typing. The repertoires were released in a freely available public database intended as a resource for research on the immune response to SARS-CoV-2. Deeply sampled blood TCRbeta repertoires from subjects exposed to, actively infected with, or recovered from COVID-19 were included in the dataset. The samples were drawn from the first 160 participants of the ongoing ImmuneRACE study and from over 950 subjects provided by 6 global collaborators. Overall study outcomes, separate from this receptor: How much clinical and demographic metadata was included differed by source and by participant, and the metadata was provided uncurated.

A word on this clone: Its antigen is currently not known. There are no base qualities to consult, and no much larger clone falls within one base.

CDR1 and CDR2 (SGHRS, YFSETQ) derive from the germline V gene. V and J are trimmed by 2 bases and 8 bases, and the gene matches miss 5 bases of the junction. Spanning cysteine to phenylalanine, the CDR3 consists of 14 amino acids. Of the read, only the CDR3 DNA is kept; its 42 bases are in frame from base 1. The immunoSEQ Assay, a bias-controlled multiplex PCR, was used to amplify TCRbeta CDR3 regions from genomic DNA. Under the source paper's analysis protocol: The number of nucleated cells in each sample was estimated by amplification of reference gene primers within the assay. Sequence reads were collapsed and filtered to measure the absolute abundance of every unique TCRbeta CDR3 rearrangement. For each sample, productive Simpson clonality was calculated as the square root of Simpson's diversity index across productive rearrangements. TCRdb took this table from immuneACCESS and kept in-frame rearrangements with V and J called. Such tables lack part of the clones; where checked against another copy, unresolved V genes explain under half of the gap, and the rest is unexplained. The D gene and trimming were derived from the DNA, and the V and J assignments and clone size from that table. The table for this sample lists 150,000 or so clones; about 85% of them were counted only once. The ten most abundant clones make up nearly 8% of the sample.

Enrolling through a virtual design, the prospective study's participants ranged in age from roughly 18 to 89 years and lived across roughly 24 United States geographic areas. In the prospective study, cohorts were assigned on the basis of participant-reported clinical history obtained from a screening survey and a study questionnaire. Recovered participants in ImmuneRACE Cohort 3 were defined by two consecutive negative NP/OP PCR tests, clearance by a healthcare professional, or resolution of symptoms. In the prospective study, whole blood, serum and a nasopharyngeal or oropharyngeal swab were collected from each participant by mobile phlebotomists. Over an approximately 2-month period, participants in the prospective study had the option of providing additional blood draws and questionnaires. Before DNA extraction, prospective study blood samples were shipped either frozen or at room temperature.

This TCR derives from a woman between 45 and 65 years old who had recovered from COVID-19. The chain joins TRBV5-1 to TRBJ1-4, with 8 junctional bases fitting TRBD1. Sample: PBMCs or T cells enriched from blood (not recorded which). For the CDR3, the sequence is CASSFGTGWEKLFF. The bases are TGCGCCAGCAGCTTTGGGACAGGTTGGGAAAAACTGTTTTTT.